What follows are 30 T cell receptor beta chains derived from one specimen sequenced in a study of identifying expanded T cells in peripheral blood. Produced via immunoSEQ multiplex PCR; TCRdb's table is partial and in-frame only. The sample lists 110,000 or so clones; 88% were seen once. Sequencing input: blood. These receptors were collected from a person aged 18 to 70 in good health.

J is TRBJ2-3 and V is TRBV2, with D perhaps TRBD1 (5 bases). This CDR3 contains 12 residues. Germline V lookup: CDR1 SNHLY, CDR2 FYNNEI. V lost 6 bases and J lost 2, with 6 bases in between. Here the CDR3 reads CASRDNTDTQYF. The CDR3 DNA reads TGTGCCAGCAGGGACAACACAGATACGCAGTATTTT.

The chain joins TRBV2 to TRBJ2-1; 8 positions agree with TRBD1. V lost 5 bases and J lost 0; bases outside the gene matches: 3. This CDR3 has 15 residues. Germline V gene lookup returns CDR1 SNHLY and CDR2 FYNNEI. The CDR3, as DNA: TGTGCCAGCAGTCGGACAGGGCACTCCTACAATGAGCAGTTCTTC. It translates to CASSRTGHSYNEQFF.

The CDR3 DNA sequence: TGCGCCAGCAGCCTACAGGGTGGTCCTAACACAGATACGCAGTATTTT. It specifies CASSLQGGPNTDTQYF. V usage is TRBV5-1 and J usage is TRBJ2-3; a possible D gene is TRBD1 (6 bases). V shed 4 bases and J shed 2 bases, with 17 bases lying between them. The CDR3 loop spans 16 amino acids. Looked up from germline, CDR1 is SGHRS and CDR2 is YFSETQ.

The chain has TRBV21-1 and TRBJ2-1; the table assigns TRBD2, which was not confirmed against the DNA. TRBV21-1 is an annotated pseudogene. The CDR3 extends over 17 amino acids. CDR3 sequence (DNA): TGTGCCAGCAGCAATCCCGCCTCTAGCGGGGACTACAATGAGCAGTTCTTC. Translating it yields CASSNPASSGDYNEQFF.

The V and J genes are TRBV9 and TRBJ2-3, with D tentatively TRBD1 or TRBD2 (7 bases each). The V and J ends lost 3 bases and 4 bases respectively, with 18 bases between them. This CDR3 region has 16 residues. From germline, CDR1 is SGDLS and CDR2 YYNGEE. The CDR3 protein is CASSGYPGGVSDTQYF. In DNA form, the CDR3 reads TGTGCCAGCAGCGGATATCCAGGGGGGGTGTCAGATACGCAGTATTTT. Full variable domain (missing parts from reference TRBV9 and TRBJ2-3): DSGVTQTPKHLITATGQRVTLRCSPRSGDLSVYWYQQSLDQGLQFLIQYYNGEERAKGNILERFSAQQFPDLHSELNLSSLELGDSALYFCASSGYPGGVSDTQYFGPGTRLTVL.

The chain couples TRBV5-6 to TRBJ2-5; 10 bases agree with TRBD1. V was pared by 4 bases and J by 5 bases, with 5 bases of the junction left unmatched. The CDR3 is 14 residues long. Germline loops: CDR1 SGHDT, CDR2 YYEEEE. CDR3 nucleotides: TGTGCCAGCAGCGCCCGGACAGGGGGGGAGACCCAGTACTTC. This sequence encodes CASSARTGGETQYF.

The rearrangement uses TRBV27 and TRBJ1-2; unclear D gene. This CDR3 has 14 residues. Germline V gives CDR1 MNHEY, CDR2 SMNVEV (reference sequence). Trimming stripped 4 bases from V and 8 bases from J, with 17 bases between. The CDR3 DNA is TGTGCCAGCAGTTCCCTGGGGAGCCCCCTAGGCTACACCTTC. It translates to CASSSLGSPLGYTF.

This chain links TRBV7-2 with TRBJ1-2; D is undetermined. There are 12 residues in the CDR3. The germline V and J ends were trimmed by 5 bases and 6 bases, with 10 bases remaining between them. Germline V gives CDR1 SGHTA, CDR2 FQGNSA. In DNA, the CDR3 is TGTGCCAGCAGCCAGCTAAGAAATGGCTACACCTTC. Protein sequence: CASSQLRNGYTF.

Details on this clone: An end of the junction differs from the germline gene, which may be a read error. This sequence joins TRBV5-6 and TRBJ2-4, with a possible D match to TRBD1 (7 bases). This CDR3 comprises 17 residues. CDR1 is SGHDT and CDR2 is YYEEEE in the germline V gene. Written as DNA, the CDR3 is TGTGTCAGCAGCCCTTCTGGAGGGGGCATAGCCAAAAACATTCAGTACTTC. Amino acid sequence: CVSSPSGGGIAKNIQYF.

The chain uses TRBV18 and TRBJ1-6; D is undetermined. V was shortened by 5 bases and J by 8 bases, with 16 bases between the two germline ends. The CDR3 is made up of 15 amino acids. CDR1 and CDR2 from the germline V gene are KGHSH and LQKENI. The CDR3 coding sequence is TGTGCCAGCTCAAGGCTCTCAAAAGCGGATTCACCCCTCCACTTT. The encoded protein is CASSRLSKADSPLHF.

The V call is TRBV5-1, the J call TRBJ2-2; TRBD1 might be the D (6 bases). Germline values: CDR1 SGHRS, CDR2 YFSETQ. The CDR3 consists of 15 residues. V was shortened by 3 bases and J by 7 bases, with 16 bases between the two germline ends. Here the CDR3 reads CASSYTGRGGGELFF. The DNA of the CDR3 is TGCGCCAGCAGCTACACCGGGCGAGGGGGCGGGGAGCTGTTTTTT.

This clone was detected a few times. This rearrangement joins TRBV5-4 to TRBJ1-2; 7 nucleotides agree with TRBD1. The CDR3 length is 14 residues. Germline trimming cut 4 bases from V and 4 bases from J; bases unmatched to any gene: 7. CDR1 and CDR2 (germline): SGHNT, YYREEE (reference sequence). CDR3: CASSPRDRLYGYTF. In DNA, the CDR3 is TGTGCCAGCAGCCCCCGGGACAGACTCTATGGCTACACCTTC.

The chain couples TRBV29-1 to TRBJ2-3; a possible D gene is TRBD2 (6 bases). The CDR3 contains 14 residues. CDR1 SQVTM and CDR2 ANQGSEA come from the germline V gene. Trimming left V 4 bases short and J 0 bases short, with 11 bases between. CDR3 nucleotides: TGCAGCGTTGGTCCTAGCGCGAGCACAGATACGCAGTATTTT. Translation: CSVGPSASTDTQYF.

The V gene is TRBV9, the J gene TRBJ2-1; TRBD2 matches at 12 bases. Per germline, CDR1 SGDLS and CDR2 YYNGEE. This CDR3 spans 16 amino acids. Trimming cost V 4 bases and J 5 bases; bases outside gene matches: 7. CDR3 sequence reads: CASSPARLAGDNEQFF. The CDR3 DNA is TGTGCCAGCAGCCCCGCCCGACTAGCGGGAGACAATGAGCAGTTCTTC.

The rearrangement uses TRBV19 and TRBJ1-1; D is undetermined. There are 14 residues in the CDR3. Germline V CDR1 and CDR2: LNHDA, SQIVND (reference sequence). V shed 6 bases and J shed 1 base, with 12 bases lying between them. The CDR3 protein is CASSLGKANTEAFF. CDR3 nucleotides: TGTGCCAGTAGCCTAGGGAAGGCGAACACTGAAGCTTTCTTT.

J is TRBJ1-2 and V is TRBV9, with no clear D. This CDR3 is 15 amino acids long. In germline, CDR1 is SGDLS, CDR2 YYNGEE. Trimming removed 4 bases from V and 0 bases from J, with 13 bases in between. The CDR3 loop is CASSPRGQSNYGYTF. The CDR3 DNA reads as TGTGCCAGCAGCCCCCGTGGGCAATCTAACTATGGCTACACCTTC.

This rearrangement joins TRBV18 to TRBJ2-5; D remains ambiguous. There are 11 residues in the CDR3. Germline CDR1 is KGHSH and CDR2 is LQKENI. The ends were cut back, 8 bases at V and 2 bases at J, with 6 bases in the middle. CDR3 bases: TGTGCCAGCGAAGAGCAAGAGACCCAGTACTTC. Protein product: CASEEQETQYF.

This clone has more than one count but fewer than ten. V and J are TRBV28 and TRBJ1-3, with D perhaps matching TRBD1 (6 bases). Germline CDR1 reads MDHEN; CDR2 reads SYDVKM. Trimming took off 10 bases at V and 3 bases at J, with 10 bases between the two ends. CDR3 length equals 12 residues. Here the CDR3 reads CAIRGLGNTIYF. CDR3 in DNA: TGTGCCATCCGGGGGCTTGGAAACACCATATATTTT.

This chain links TRBV6-6 with TRBJ1-2; a possible D gene is TRBD1 (6 bases). Trimming shortened V by 2 bases and J by 2 bases, and 9 bases separated the two germline ends. The CDR3 contains 14 residues. The germline gives CDR1 MNHNY, CDR2 SVGAGI (reference sequence). The DNA of the CDR3 is TGTGCCAGCAGTTACCGACAGGAAAACTATGGCTACACCTTC. Encoded protein: CASSYRQENYGYTF.

The V call is TRBV19, the J call TRBJ2-5; 8 nucleotides agree with TRBD1. The CDR3 spans 13 residues. Per germline, CDR1 LNHDA and CDR2 SQIVND (reference sequence). With 10 bases clipped from V and 2 bases from J, the junction kept 6 bases outside the gene matches. CDR3 nucleotide sequence: TGTGCCACTAGGGACAGGAGGCAAGAGACCCAGTACTTC. Translated: CATRDRRQETQYF.

The CDR3 region has the DNA TGTGCCAGCAGCTCACACAGGGAAAAAGATACGCAGTATTTT. Amino acid sequence: CASSSHREKDTQYF. The chain combines TRBV7-2 with TRBJ2-3; TRBD1 might be the D (6 bases). Trimming took 4 bases from V and 5 from J, leaving 13 bases between them. Germline V CDR1 and CDR2: SGHTA, FQGNSA. The CDR3 totals 14 residues.

V usage is TRBV19 and J usage is TRBJ1-1, with a possible D match to TRBD1 (6 bases). The CDR3 totals 16 residues. Germline-derived CDR1 and CDR2 are LNHDA and SQIVND (reference sequence). V lost 6 bases and J lost 0, with 17 bases in between. The CDR3 reads CASRPDNRAMNTEAFF. The CDR3 DNA reads as TGTGCCAGTAGGCCGGATAACAGGGCTATGAACACTGAAGCTTTCTTT.

This rearrangement joins TRBV18 to TRBJ1-6; D possibly corresponds to TRBD1 (5 bases). The germline CDR1 and CDR2 sequences are KGHSH and LQKENI. This CDR3 has 17 residues. Trimming removed 1 base at V and 8 bases at J, with 18 bases between. DNA for the CDR3: TGTGCCAGCTCACCACTTGATGCGTTCAGGGTGGATTCACCCCTCCACTTT. Translating it yields CASSPLDAFRVDSPLHF.

The CDR3 reads CASSLGEYATNEKLFF. The CDR3 bases are TGTGCCAGCAGCTTAGGGGAATACGCAACTAATGAAAAACTGTTTTTT. The chain combines TRBV7-9 with TRBJ1-4; no reliable D call. In germline, CDR1 is SEHNR, CDR2 FQNEAQ (reference sequence). The V end was cut by 1 base, the J end by 0 bases, with 9 bases between. This CDR3 has 16 amino acids.

The CDR3 spells CASSLTPQLNVPGNTIYF. The CDR3 DNA follows: TGCGCCAGCAGCTTGACCCCACAACTAAACGTGCCTGGAAACACCATATATTTT. The chain recombines TRBV5-1 with TRBJ1-3; D unresolved. V gave up 1 base and J gave up 2 bases, with 19 bases separating them. The CDR3 sequence is 18 residues long. Germline values: CDR1 SGHRS, CDR2 YFSETQ.

The chain recombines TRBV14 with TRBJ2-7, with D perhaps being TRBD1 or TRBD2 (5 bases each). V lost 6 bases to trimming and J lost 0 bases, with 9 bases between them. Germline V CDR1 and CDR2: SGHDN, FVKESK. The CDR3 loop spans 13 amino acids. CDR3 sequence (DNA): TGTGCCAGCAGGAGGGACGGCTCCTACGAGCAGTACTTC. Translating gives CASRRDGSYEQYF.

This clone has just a few counts. The chain joins TRBV10-1 to TRBJ2-3; D is uncertain. CDR3 length: 12 amino acids. V was cut by 3 bases and J by 4 bases, with 5 bases left in between. The germline V gene has CDR1 WNHNN and CDR2 SYGVQD (reference sequence). Written as DNA, the CDR3 is TGCGCCAGCAGTGAAAGAGCAGATACGCAGTATTTT. Residues: CASSERADTQYF.

V gene TRBV18 combines with J gene TRBJ1-5; D ambiguous. The V end was cut by 6 bases, the J end by 1 base, with 16 bases between. The CDR3 extends over 16 amino acids. Germline-derived CDR1 and CDR2 are KGHSH and LQKENI. The CDR3 region has the DNA TGTGCCAGCTCCCGCGGCGGTCACGTAAGCAATCAGCCCCAGCATTTT. The encoded protein is CASSRGGHVSNQPQHF.

The chain uses TRBV18 and TRBJ1-4; unclear D gene. Trimming removed 2 bases from V and 6 bases from J, with 10 bases in between. Looked up from germline, CDR1 is KGHSH and CDR2 is LQKENI. CDR3 length equals 14 residues. CDR3 DNA: TGTGCCAGCTCACCAGTAGGTGCCGATGAAAAACTGTTTTTT. Its translation is CASSPVGADEKLFF.

The chain uses TRBV2 and TRBJ2-7, with TRBD1 as a possible D gene (6 bases). Germline values: CDR1 SNHLY, CDR2 FYNNEI. This CDR3 comprises 15 residues. Trimming left V 1 base short and J 4 bases short, with 14 bases between. As DNA, the CDR3 is TGTGCCAGCAGTGAAGGACTGTCAGGGGATTACGAGCAGTACTTC. Amino acid sequence: CASSEGLSGDYEQYF.